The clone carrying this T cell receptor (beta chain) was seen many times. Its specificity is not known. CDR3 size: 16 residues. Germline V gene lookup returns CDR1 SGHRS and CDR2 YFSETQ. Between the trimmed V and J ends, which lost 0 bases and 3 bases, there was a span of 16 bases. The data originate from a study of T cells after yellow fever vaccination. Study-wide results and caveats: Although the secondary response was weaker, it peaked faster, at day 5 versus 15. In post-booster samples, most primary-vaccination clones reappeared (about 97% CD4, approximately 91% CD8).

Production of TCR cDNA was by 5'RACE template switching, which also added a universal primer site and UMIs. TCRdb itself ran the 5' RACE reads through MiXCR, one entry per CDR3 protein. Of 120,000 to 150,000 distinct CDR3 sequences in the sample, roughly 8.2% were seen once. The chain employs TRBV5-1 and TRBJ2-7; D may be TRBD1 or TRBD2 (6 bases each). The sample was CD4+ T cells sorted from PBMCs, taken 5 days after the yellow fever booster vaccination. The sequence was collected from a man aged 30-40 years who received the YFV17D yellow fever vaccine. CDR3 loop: CASSLEGGNPNYEQYF. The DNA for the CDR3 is TGCGCCAGCAGCTTGGAGGGGGGCAACCCCAACTACGAGCAGTACTTC.